A single sample gave rise to the 16 T cell receptor beta chains below, sequenced in a study of liver allograft versus peripheral blood T cells. Study-level information: In transplanted livers, T cell receptor repertoires were compared with those found in the recipients' peripheral blood.

TCRdb reprocessed the reads with MiXCR, giving one entry per CDR3 protein. The table records approximately 9,800 distinct CDR3 sequences, roughly 21% of them present only once. All receptors come from a human patient who had a liver transplant. The graft donor may have contributed some T cells.

This clonotype is medium-sized within its sample. The V and J genes are TRBV18 and TRBJ1-6, with D unclear. Trimming took 3 bases from V and 7 from J, leaving 10 bases between them. Looked up from germline, CDR1 is KGHSH and CDR2 is LQKENI. The CDR3 is made up of 14 amino acids. The CDR3 nucleotides are TGTGCCAGCTCACCGTCGACAAGAAATTCACCCCTCCACTTT. Protein product: CASSPSTRNSPLHF.

This clonotype is labeled medium-sized. The V call is TRBV6-1, the J call TRBJ1-2, with D possibly TRBD1 on 6 matching bases. Trimming cost V 10 bases and J 1 base, with 16 bases left between them. CDR1 and CDR2 (germline): MNHNS, SASEGT. This CDR3 region has 14 residues. CDR3 sequence reads: CAINGQRLNYGYTF. The CDR3 nucleotides read TGTGCCATCAATGGACAGCGACTTAACTATGGCTACACCTTC.

Sample share makes this clonotype medium-sized. The CDR3 region is CASSPLPPAGRGANVLTF. CDR3 sequence (DNA): TGTGCCAGCAGTCCACTACCCCCCGCCGGGCGTGGGGCCAACGTCCTGACTTTC. The chain combines TRBV6-5 with TRBJ2-6; D gene ambiguous. Germline V CDR1 and CDR2: MNHEY, SVGAGI. Between the trimmed V and J ends, which lost 5 bases and 3 bases, there was a span of 20 bases. This CDR3 spans 18 amino acids.

This sequence joins TRBV19 and TRBJ1-2; no firm D call. V lost 8 bases and J lost 0, with 7 bases in between. Germline CDR1 and CDR2: LNHDA and SQIVND (reference sequence). This CDR3 is 12 amino acids long. As DNA, the CDR3 is TGTGCCAGTGAAGGGACTAACTATGGCTACACCTTC. Protein sequence: CASEGTNYGYTF.

This clonotype has only a few counts. The chain uses TRBV20-1 and TRBJ1-2, with D hard to call. V was shortened by 3 bases and J by 4 bases, with 12 bases between the two germline ends. CDR1 and CDR2 from the germline V gene are DFQATT and SNEGSKA (reference sequence). The CDR3 has 13 amino acids. The CDR3 loop reads CSASLGSGYGYTF. CDR3 nucleotide sequence: TGCAGTGCTAGTCTGGGGTCCGGCTATGGCTACACCTTC.

The V and J genes are TRBV30 and TRBJ1-2; TRBD1 matches at 7 bases. This CDR3 contains 15 residues. The germline V gene encodes CDR1 GTSNPN and CDR2 SVGIG (reference sequence). V was pared by 0 bases and J by 4 bases, with 8 bases of the junction left unmatched. CDR3 sequence: CAWSVGLTGSYGYTF. The CDR3 DNA follows: TGTGCCTGGAGTGTAGGGTTGACAGGGTCCTATGGCTACACCTTC. The complete variable domain, with remaining parts taken from reference TRBV30 and TRBJ1-2, reads SQTIHQWPATLVQPVGSPLSLECTVEGTSNPNLYWYRQAAGRGLQLLFYSVGIGQISSEVPQNLSASRPQDRQFILSSKKLLLSDSGFYLCAWSVGLTGSYGYTFGSGTRLTVV.

This clonotype has more than one count but fewer than ten. The chain carries TRBV5-6 and TRBJ2-3; D gene ambiguous. The germline V gene has CDR1 SGHDT and CDR2 YYEEEE. V lost 3 bases to trimming and J lost 6 bases, with 8 bases between them. The CDR3 spans 12 residues. CDR3 residues: CASSSLWDTQYF. For the CDR3, the DNA is TGTGCCAGCAGCTCCTTATGGGATACGCAGTATTTT.

The genes are TRBV12-3 or TRBV12-4 and TRBJ1-1; no clear D gene. V was shortened by 8 bases and J by 1 base, with 14 bases between the two germline ends. CDR3 length: 14 residues. The CDR3 nucleotides are TGTGCCAGCGGTTGGAGCCCGGGGAACACTGAAGCTTTCTTT. Translating gives CASGWSPGNTEAFF.

The chain uses TRBV9 and TRBJ2-6, with a weak D call TRBD1 (6 bases). The CDR3 totals 18 residues. CDR1 is SGDLS, CDR2 YYNGEE, per germline. V dropped 0 bases and J dropped 4 bases, with 17 bases sitting between them. The CDR3 region has the DNA TGTGCCAGCAGCGTAGCTTTGGGACACCAACCAGGGGCCAACGTCCTGACTTTC. Translated, it gives CASSVALGHQPGANVLTF. Using reference TRBV9 and TRBJ2-6 for the parts outside the CDR3, the full variable domain is DSGVTQTPKHLITATGQRVTLRCSPRSGDLSVYWYQQSLDQGLQFLIQYYNGEERAKGNILERFSAQQFPDLHSELNLSSLELGDSALYFCASSVALGHQPGANVLTFGAGSRLTVL.

This clonotype was counted at least ten times. This chain links TRBV6-5 with TRBJ1-2; no firm D call. V was shortened by 5 bases and J by 4 bases, with 14 bases between the two germline ends. The CDR3 has 14 residues. Germline V gene lookup returns CDR1 MNHEY and CDR2 SVGAGI. The chain's CDR3 is CASSLRPSGYGYTF. In DNA, the CDR3 is TGTGCCAGCAGTCTTCGACCCTCGGGCTATGGCTACACCTTC.

This clonotype has more than one count but fewer than ten. The chain links TRBV19 to TRBJ1-5; D may be TRBD1 (6 bases). This CDR3 is 15 amino acids long. Germline loops: CDR1 LNHDA, CDR2 SQIVND (reference sequence). Trimming shortened V by 6 bases and J by 5 bases, and 17 bases separated the two germline ends. The CDR3: CASSTRGHTYQPQHF. CDR3 bases: TGTGCCAGTAGCACCAGGGGACACACTTATCAGCCCCAGCATTTT.

This clonotype has ten or more counts. The gene calls are TRBV5-4 and TRBJ2-7; no definite D call. The CDR3 is made up of 12 amino acids. The germline gives CDR1 SGHNT, CDR2 YYREEE (reference sequence). Trimming took off 1 base at V and 6 bases at J, with 8 bases between the two ends. The CDR3: CASSLWPLEQYF. CDR3 in DNA: TGTGCCAGCAGCTTGTGGCCCCTCGAGCAGTACTTC.

The chain is built from TRBV7-3 and TRBJ2-3, with 15 positions matching TRBD2. The V and J ends lost 5 bases and 2 bases, in that order; junction bases with no gene match: 11. Germline lookup yields CDR1 SGHTA and CDR2 FQGTGA. This CDR3 region has 19 residues. CDR3 loop: CASSPIGLAGGPDTDTQYF. The DNA for the CDR3 is TGTGCCAGCAGCCCGATAGGACTAGCGGGGGGGCCGGACACAGATACGCAGTATTTT.

The chain links TRBV7-2 to TRBJ2-7; 10 bases map to TRBD1. V dropped 4 bases and J dropped 2; count of bases not matched to a gene: 8. The CDR3 totals 16 residues. Germline CDR1 reads SGHTA; CDR2 reads FQGNSA. The CDR3 DNA follows: TGTGCCAGCAGCTCCCGCCCGGGACAGGGGCCCTACGAGCAGTACTTC. Its translation is CASSSRPGQGPYEQYF.

Sample share makes this clonotype medium-sized. The chain carries TRBV18 and TRBJ2-2, with a tentative D call TRBD1 (6 bases). V was trimmed by 4 bases and J by 0 bases, leaving 9 bases between them. The CDR3 contains 15 residues. Germline lookup yields CDR1 KGHSH and CDR2 LQKENI. The CDR3 loop reads CASSLDSSNTGELFF. In DNA, the CDR3 is TGTGCCAGCTCACTGGACAGCTCGAACACCGGGGAGCTGTTTTTT.

In its sample, this clonotype was seen many times. The chain employs TRBV19 and TRBJ1-2, with D unresolved. The CDR3 consists of 15 residues. V lost 1 base, J lost 1 base, and 10 bases lay in between. CDR1 LNHDA and CDR2 SQIVND come from the germline V gene (reference sequence). CDR3 protein: CASSIASDLNYGYTF. For the CDR3, the DNA is TGTGCCAGTAGTATAGCGTCGGACCTTAACTATGGCTACACCTTC.